Presented here are 2 T cell receptor beta chains from one specimen sequenced in a study of OX40 agonist ivuxolimab in advanced cancers. Assay used: immunoSEQ multiplex PCR; TCRdb lists only in-frame clones, some missing. The sample gives approximately 66,000 clones, roughly 85% of which show up once; roughly 0.8% is in the top ten. The source material was CD4+ or CD8+ T cells sorted from blood, sampled in a trial of the OX40 agonist ivuxolimab. The receptors come from an adult with an advanced solid tumor such as melanoma, head and neck, liver or kidney cancer.

The rearrangement uses TRBV19 and TRBJ2-7; either TRBD1 or TRBD2 may fit D (6 bases each). V lost 3 bases to trimming and J lost 4 bases, with 13 bases between them. The germline V gene encodes CDR1 LNHDA and CDR2 SQIVND (reference sequence). The CDR3 extends over 14 amino acids. For the CDR3, the DNA is TGTGCCAGTAGTATTTCCCGGGGGCTGTACGAGCAGTACTTC. Translated, it gives CASSISRGLYEQYF.

The V call is TRBV11-1, the J call TRBJ2-3; possibly TRBD1 for D (7 bases). Germline V CDR1 and CDR2: SGHAT, FQDESV (reference sequence). Between the trimmed V and J ends, which lost 5 bases and 8 bases, there was a span of 14 bases. The CDR3 sequence is 13 residues long. In nucleotides, the CDR3 is TGTGCCAGCAGCACAGAGCAGGGGGGTACGCAGTATTTT. It encodes CASSTEQGGTQYF.